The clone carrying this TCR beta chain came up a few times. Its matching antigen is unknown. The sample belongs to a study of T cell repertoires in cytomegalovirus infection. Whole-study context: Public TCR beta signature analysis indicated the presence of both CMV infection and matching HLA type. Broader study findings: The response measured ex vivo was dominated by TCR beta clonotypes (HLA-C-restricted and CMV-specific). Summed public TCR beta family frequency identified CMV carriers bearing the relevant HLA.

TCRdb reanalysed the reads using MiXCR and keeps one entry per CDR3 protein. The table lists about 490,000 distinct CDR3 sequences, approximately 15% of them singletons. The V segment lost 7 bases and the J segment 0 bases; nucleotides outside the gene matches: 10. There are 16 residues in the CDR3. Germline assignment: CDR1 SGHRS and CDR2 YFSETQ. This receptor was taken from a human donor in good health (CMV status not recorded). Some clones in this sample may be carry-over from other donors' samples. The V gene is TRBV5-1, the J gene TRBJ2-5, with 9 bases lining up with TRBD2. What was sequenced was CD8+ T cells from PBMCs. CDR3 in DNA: TGCGCCAGCGAGAGTAGCGGGAGTAGGGACCAAGAGACCCAGTACTTC. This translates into CASESSGSRDQETQYF.